Below are 30 T cell receptor beta chains sequenced from a single sample in a study of vaccination and CD4 T cells after COVID-19 (dated by TCRdb to the early 2020s). The label giving this sample's treatment or condition can be read as: approximately 10-day PBMC culture with coronavirus spike peptide pools or control peptides (ViraFEST assay). These receptors' antigens are unknown. The receptor library was made with PCR. Sequenced on an Illumina iSeq 100. TCR sequencing of DNA from cultured CD4+ T cells used the Oncomine TCR Beta short-read assay at the Johns Hopkins FTIC core. TCRdb applied fastp at Q25 and MiXCR to the public reads, then kept only in-frame beta chains. Entries are consolidated by CDR3 protein sequence, retaining the most common genes and DNA. The sample table contains 15,000 to 20,000 distinct CDR3 sequences; only one count was recorded for about 39% of them. The ten largest account for 7.2% of the sample.

This specimen was CD4+ T cells from blood, cultured in vitro, taken after SARS-CoV-2 vaccination. These receptors were obtained from a human donor who had recovered from COVID-19.

The rearrangement links TRBV27 to TRBJ2-6; D unclear. The CDR3 spans 13 residues. Germline loops: CDR1 MNHEY, CDR2 SMNVEV (reference sequence). The V end was cut by 6 bases, the J end by 2 bases, with 5 bases between. The CDR3 coding sequence is TGTGCCAGCAGACAAACTGGGGCCAACGTCCTGACTTTC. It yields the protein CASRQTGANVLTF.

This chain links TRBV7-2 with TRBJ1-2; possibly TRBD1 for D (5 bases). The V gene's germline CDR1 is SGHTA and CDR2 FQGNSA. Deletions cut 2 bases from V and 4 bases from J, with 14 bases between. The CDR3 runs to 15 residues. In DNA, the CDR3 is TGTGCCAGCAGCTTACCCGTCGGAGGGACCTATGGCTACACCTTC. It is translated as CASSLPVGGTYGYTF.

This clonotype was seen a handful of times. The rearrangement uses TRBV19 and TRBJ1-5, with 7 bases that match TRBD1. The CDR3 contains 13 residues. The V segment lost 5 bases and the J segment 7 bases; nucleotides outside the gene matches: 5. From germline, CDR1 is LNHDA and CDR2 SQIVND (reference sequence). The CDR3 sequence: CASSVTGEQPQHF. CDR3 nucleotide sequence: TGTGCCAGTAGTGTAACAGGGGAGCAGCCCCAGCATTTT.

This clonotype was detected a few times. The chain recombines TRBV7-8 with TRBJ1-6, with TRBD1 as a possible D gene (6 bases). This CDR3 contains 15 residues. V was pared by 5 bases and J by 7 bases, with 15 bases between. The germline V gene has CDR1 SGHVS and CDR2 FQNEAQ. In nucleotides, the CDR3 is TGTGCCAGCAGCCGGGGCGGGACAAGGAATTCACCCCTCCACTTT. This sequence encodes CASSRGGTRNSPLHF.

The chain is built from TRBV5-1 and TRBJ2-7; D is perhaps TRBD1 (6 bases). CDR3 length equals 12 residues. In germline, CDR1 is SGHRS, CDR2 YFSETQ. The ends were cut back, 4 bases at V and 5 bases at J, with 10 bases in the middle. For the CDR3, the DNA is TGCGCCAGCAGCCTAACAGGGAACGAGCAGTACTTC. Its protein product is CASSLTGNEQYF. Combining the CDR3 with reference TRBV5-1 and TRBJ2-7 gives the whole variable domain KAGVTQTPRYLIKTRGQQVTLSCSPISGHRSVSWYQQTPGQGLQFLFEYFSETQRNKGNFPGRFSGRQFSNSRSEMNVSTLELGDSALYLCASSLTGNEQYFGPGTRLTVT.

The chain carries TRBV5-4 and TRBJ1-2; D gene ambiguous. Germline V lookup: CDR1 SGHNT, CDR2 YYREEE (reference sequence). The CDR3 contains 16 residues. The V end was cut by 4 bases, the J end by 0 bases, with 16 bases between. The CDR3 region has the DNA TGTGCCAGCAGCCCCCGGCCAGTAGCGACTAACTATGGCTACACCTTC. Protein: CASSPRPVATNYGYTF.

The V gene is TRBV20-1, the J gene TRBJ2-5, with 12 bases fitting TRBD2. Trimming at V came to 6 bases and at J to 5 bases, leaving 10 bases not matched to a gene. Germline V gene data show CDR1 as DFQATT and CDR2 as SNEGSKA (reference sequence). The CDR3 runs 15 residues. CDR3 region: CSAKLAGGPRETQYF. The CDR3 DNA is TGCAGTGCAAAACTAGCGGGGGGCCCTCGGGAGACCCAGTACTTC.

This chain connects TRBV19 to TRBJ1-1; possibly TRBD1 for D (5 bases). Germline loops: CDR1 LNHDA, CDR2 SQIVND (reference sequence). Trimming cost V 5 bases and J 1 base, with 11 bases left between them. The length of the CDR3 is 14 residues. CDR3 coding DNA: TGTGCCAGTAGTCCCCGGGACTCGAACACTGAAGCTTTCTTT. It specifies CASSPRDSNTEAFF.

About this clonotype itself: One end of the junction does not line up with germline, which may come from a read error. The genes are TRBV20-1 and TRBJ1-2; a possible D gene is TRBD1 (5 bases). CDR1 is DFQATT and CDR2 is SNEGSKA in the germline V gene (reference sequence). This CDR3 comprises 14 residues. CDR3 bases: TGCATTGCTAGACCTCACCTTGGGGGCTATGGCTACACCTTC. Residues: CIARPHLGGYGYTF.

The chain couples TRBV30 to TRBJ2-5; tentatively, D is TRBD1 (5 bases). In germline, CDR1 is GTSNPN, CDR2 SVGIG (reference sequence). The CDR3 extends over 12 amino acids. The V end lost 3 bases, the J end lost 3 bases, and 8 bases lay between the germline ends. DNA for the CDR3: TGTGCCTGGAGACCCAGGGAAGAGACCCAGTACTTC. This gives the protein CAWRPREETQYF.

This clonotype was counted a few times. V gene TRBV6-1 combines with J gene TRBJ2-2, with 9 nucleotides matching TRBD2. The CDR3 runs to 15 residues. Germline V CDR1 and CDR2: MNHNS, SASEGT. Trimming at V came to 7 bases and at J to 2 bases, leaving 5 bases not matched to a gene. The DNA for the CDR3 is TGTGCCAGCAAATTGACTAGCGGCAACACCGGGGAGCTGTTTTTT. It codes for CASKLTSGNTGELFF.

The table lists this clonotype with a few counts. As DNA, the CDR3 is TGTGCCAGCAGCCCGATAGCGGGAGGCCCCCTTGATACGCAGTATTTT. This sequence encodes CASSPIAGGPLDTQYF. This chain connects TRBV7-2 to TRBJ2-3; 10 bases are a match to TRBD2. The V gene's germline CDR1 is SGHTA and CDR2 FQGNSA. The CDR3 is 16 residues long. Unmatched junction bases numbered 11, after V lost 5 bases and J lost 6 bases.

The chain has TRBV20-1 and TRBJ2-5; TRBD2 agrees at 10 bases. The CDR3 is 13 amino acids. Germline CDR1 is DFQATT and CDR2 is SNEGSKA (reference sequence). Unmatched junction bases numbered 6, after V lost 6 bases and J lost 5 bases. For the CDR3, the DNA is TGCAGTGCAGCACCGGGACTAGCGGAGACCCAGTACTTC. Its translation: CSAAPGLAETQYF.

By sample share, this clonotype is medium-sized (0.01 to 0.1%). This chain connects TRBV5-6 to TRBJ2-2, with D perhaps TRBD2 (5 bases). Trimming pared 4 bases from V and 6 bases from J, leaving 10 bases between. Germline loops: CDR1 SGHDT, CDR2 YYEEEE. CDR3 length: 13 residues. The CDR3 nucleotides read TGTGCCAGCAGCCTGGGGAGCGCCGGGGAGCTGTTTTTT. Its translation is CASSLGSAGELFF.

The chain is built from TRBV11-2 and TRBJ2-1; D call uncertain. Germline V gene lookup returns CDR1 SGHAT and CDR2 FQNNGV. The CDR3 is made up of 15 amino acids. Trimming removed 1 base at V and 0 bases at J, with 7 bases between. CDR3 bases: TGTGCCAGCAGCTTAGGCGCGGACTCCTACAATGAGCAGTTCTTC. Translating gives CASSLGADSYNEQFF.

The CDR3 bases are TGTGCCAGCAGCCTAGCGGCTAGCACAGATACGCAGTATTTT. As protein: CASSLAASTDTQYF. The V and J genes are TRBV11-2 and TRBJ2-3; 7 bases align to TRBD2. From germline, CDR1 is SGHAT and CDR2 FQNNGV. Trimming at V came to 5 bases and at J to 0 bases, leaving 2 bases not matched to a gene. The CDR3 consists of 14 residues.

The genes are TRBV19 and TRBJ2-2; 7 bases map to TRBD2. The CDR3 covers 16 residues. Germline V gene data show CDR1 as LNHDA and CDR2 as SQIVND (reference sequence). V was pared by 3 bases and J by 1 base, with 5 bases of the junction left unmatched. The CDR3 sequence is CASSMNGRWNTGELFF. DNA of the CDR3: TGTGCCAGTAGTATGAACGGGAGGTGGAACACCGGGGAGCTGTTTTTT.

This sequence joins TRBV7-9 and TRBJ2-7; the match to TRBD2 covers 10 bases. The germline V gene has CDR1 SEHNR and CDR2 FQNEAQ (reference sequence). Germline trimming cut 0 bases from V and 2 bases from J; bases unmatched to any gene: 4. CDR3 length: 16 amino acids. The CDR3 region is CASSLAITSGAYEQYF. In nucleotides, the CDR3 is TGTGCCAGCAGCTTAGCGATCACTAGCGGGGCCTACGAGCAGTACTTC. The variable domain in full, completed from reference TRBV7-9 and TRBJ2-7, reads DTGVSQNPRHKITKRGQNVTFRCDPISEHNRLYWYRQTLGQGPEFLTYFQNEAQLEKSRLLSDRFSAERPKGSFSTLEIQRTEQGDSAMYLCASSLAITSGAYEQYFGPGTRLTVT.

This clonotype came up once. V is TRBV20-1 and J is TRBJ2-3; the D is unclear. V was clipped by 0 bases and J by 6 bases, with 16 bases between them. The V gene's germline CDR1 is DFQATT and CDR2 SNEGSKA (reference sequence). CDR3 length: 15 residues. CDR3 nucleotide sequence: TGCAGTGCTAGAGATCCACGGGCAGCTGACGATACGCAGTATTTT. Translating gives CSARDPRAADDTQYF.

The V gene is TRBV20-1, the J gene TRBJ1-3, with D unclear. Germline lookup yields CDR1 DFQATT and CDR2 SNEGSKA (reference sequence). The CDR3 has 15 residues. Trimming left V 3 bases short and J 0 bases short, with 12 bases between. The chain's CDR3 is CSASPAQNSGNTIYF. The DNA for the CDR3 is TGCAGTGCTAGTCCTGCCCAGAACTCTGGAAACACCATATATTTT.

The V gene is TRBV5-1, the J gene TRBJ2-5, with unresolved D. Germline assignment: CDR1 SGHRS and CDR2 YFSETQ. The V end lost 0 bases, the J end lost 3 bases, and 9 bases lay between the germline ends. CDR3 size: 14 residues. The CDR3 sequence: CASSLGWREETQYF. CDR3 DNA sequence: TGCGCCAGCAGCTTGGGGTGGCGAGAAGAGACCCAGTACTTC. The full variable domain, in which reference TRBV5-1 and TRBJ2-5 provide the parts outside the CDR3, is KAGVTQTPRYLIKTRGQQVTLSCSPISGHRSVSWYQQTPGQGLQFLFEYFSETQRNKGNFPGRFSGRQFSNSRSEMNVSTLELGDSALYLCASSLGWREETQYFGPGTRLLVL.

The chain combines TRBV28 with TRBJ1-1, with D hard to call. Germline V gene data show CDR1 as MDHEN and CDR2 as SYDVKM. V lost 5 bases and J 0 bases, leaving 7 bases between the germline ends. This CDR3 contains 13 residues. The DNA of the CDR3 is TGTGCCAGCAGTGGTACAGTGAACACTGAAGCTTTCTTT. This encodes CASSGTVNTEAFF.

CDR3 sequence: CASSLDPQSGSGYTF. CDR3 bases: TGCGCCAGCAGCTTAGATCCACAGAGTGGAAGTGGCTACACCTTC. This sequence joins TRBV5-1 and TRBJ1-2; no clear D gene. This CDR3 is 15 amino acids long. The germline V gene has CDR1 SGHRS and CDR2 YFSETQ. V was trimmed by 2 bases and J by 7 bases, leaving 18 bases between them. Full variable domain (remainder filled in from reference TRBV5-1 and TRBJ1-2): KAGVTQTPRYLIKTRGQQVTLSCSPISGHRSVSWYQQTPGQGLQFLFEYFSETQRNKGNFPGRFSGRQFSNSRSEMNVSTLELGDSALYLCASSLDPQSGSGYTFGSGTRLTVV.

This chain uses TRBV6-2 or TRBV6-3 with TRBJ2-5; 11 bases fit TRBD2. Trimming took 7 bases from V and 2 from J; bases not matched to a gene: 3. The CDR3 sequence is 14 residues long. The germline V gene has CDR1 MNHEY and CDR2 SVGEGT. The CDR3 region has the DNA TGTGCCAGCACCCTAGCGGGGGGTCAAGAGACCCAGTACTTC. Encoded protein: CASTLAGGQETQYF.

This clonotype was counted only a few times. The rearrangement links TRBV7-2 to TRBJ1-1; TRBD1 agrees at 10 bases. The CDR3 contains 15 residues. V trimming: 5 bases; J trimming: 5 bases; junction bases outside the gene matches: 8. Germline V gene lookup returns CDR1 SGHTA and CDR2 FQGNSA. CDR3 region: CASSRRQGANTEAFF. CDR3 DNA: TGTGCCAGCAGCAGAAGACAGGGGGCGAATACTGAAGCTTTCTTT.

The CDR3 DNA reads as TGTGCCAGCAGTGAAGGTGGCCGAGAGACCCAGTACTTC. Translation: CASSEGGRETQYF. V is TRBV2 and J is TRBJ2-5; no clear D gene. The CDR3 has 13 residues. Trimming took 1 base from V and 4 from J, leaving 7 bases between them. Germline V lookup: CDR1 SNHLY, CDR2 FYNNEI.

The chain's CDR3 is CASIRLMNTEAFF. As DNA, the CDR3 is TGTGCCAGCATAAGATTAATGAACACTGAAGCTTTCTTT. The chain joins TRBV6-2 or TRBV6-3 to TRBJ1-1; D is undetermined. This CDR3 is built from 13 residues. Germline values: CDR1 MNHEY, CDR2 SVGEGT. V lost 7 bases and J 0 bases, leaving 9 bases between the germline ends.

CDR3 sequence: CASSWGGYSNQPQHF. The CDR3 DNA reads TGTGCCAGCAGCTGGGGGGGGTATAGCAATCAGCCCCAGCATTTT. This sequence joins TRBV7-2 and TRBJ1-5, with D perhaps TRBD1 (5 bases). From germline, CDR1 is SGHTA and CDR2 FQGNSA. The length of the CDR3 is 15 residues. Trimming stripped 4 bases from V and 0 bases from J, with 10 bases between.

The V and J genes are TRBV19 and TRBJ2-5, with a possible D match to TRBD1 (5 bases). V gave up 3 bases and J gave up 5 bases, with 13 bases separating them. The CDR3 consists of 14 residues. The germline gives CDR1 LNHDA, CDR2 SQIVND (reference sequence). CDR3 DNA sequence: TGTGCCAGTAGTATTGGTGCAGGGCGTGAGACCCAGTACTTC. Amino acid sequence: CASSIGAGRETQYF.

This clonotype has only a few counts. V gene TRBV6-2 or TRBV6-3 combines with J gene TRBJ1-2, with 9 bases matching TRBD1. Germline CDR1 MNHEY, CDR2 SVGEGT. The CDR3 is 14 amino acids. V lost 6 bases and J lost 8; bases outside the gene matches: 10. The CDR3 DNA reads as TGTGCCAGCAGCAAACTACAGGGGGCGTCAGGCTACACCTTC. Protein sequence: CASSKLQGASGYTF.